These 23 T cell receptor beta chains were all obtained from the same sample, sequenced in a study of OX40 agonist ivuxolimab in advanced cancers. The assay was immunoSEQ multiplex PCR, and TCRdb's table has in-frame clones only and misses some. The table includes about 88,000 clones, about 85% detected once. The sequencing here drew on CD4+ or CD8+ T cells sorted from blood, taken in a trial of the OX40 agonist ivuxolimab. Receptor source: an adult with an advanced solid tumor such as melanoma, head and neck, liver or kidney cancer.

This chain uses TRBV19 with TRBJ1-6; D call uncertain. With 6 bases removed from V and 9 bases from J, the gap between germline ends came to 18 bases. CDR1 is LNHDA, CDR2 SQIVND, per germline (reference sequence). This CDR3 contains 15 residues. The CDR3 DNA is TGTGCCAGTAGCCCTCTTCCACGGGAAGGTTCACCCCTCCACTTT. Protein product: CASSPLPREGSPLHF. The variable domain in full, with the rest retrieved from reference TRBV19 and TRBJ1-6, is DGGITQSPKYLFRKEGQNVTLSCEQNLNHDAMYWYRQDPGQGLRLIYYSQIVNDFQKGDIAEGYSVSREKKESFPLTVTSAQKNPTAFYLCASSPLPREGSPLHFGNGTRLTVT.

The chain has TRBV6-1 and TRBJ2-7; 7 bases are a match to TRBD1. The germline CDR1 and CDR2 sequences are MNHNS and SASEGT. The junction had 2 bases not matched to a gene; V was cut back by 3 bases and J by 3 bases. This CDR3 has 13 amino acids. CDR3 amino acids: CASSDRTGYEQYF. The DNA for the CDR3 is TGTGCCAGCAGTGATAGGACAGGCTACGAGCAGTACTTC.

The chain carries TRBV18 and TRBJ2-2; 7 bases map to TRBD1. The CDR3 extends over 16 amino acids. Looked up from germline, CDR1 is KGHSH and CDR2 is LQKENI. V lost 2 bases to trimming and J lost 2 bases; unmatched junction nucleotides: 5. CDR3 in amino acids: CASSPNTGDNTGELFF. CDR3 bases: TGTGCCAGCTCACCAAACACAGGGGATAACACCGGGGAGCTGTTTTTT.

This clone was seen just once. The rearrangement joins TRBV12-5 to TRBJ2-7; possible D gene TRBD1, 5 bases. V lost 2 bases and J 5 bases, leaving 13 bases between the germline ends. Per germline, CDR1 LGHNT and CDR2 FRNRAP. The CDR3 runs to 14 residues. The CDR3: CASGLSSGIDEQYF. CDR3 DNA: TGTGCTAGTGGTTTGAGTTCAGGGATAGACGAGCAGTACTTC. Combining the CDR3 with reference TRBV12-5 and TRBJ2-7 gives the whole variable domain DARVTQTPRHKVTEMGQEVTMRCQPILGHNTVFWYRQTMMQGLELLAYFRNRAPLDDSGMPKDRFSAEMPDATLATLKIQPSEPRDSAVYFCASGLSSGIDEQYFGPGTRLTVT.

The gene calls are TRBV2 and TRBJ2-2; the D is unclear. V was cut by 6 bases and J by 7 bases, with 12 bases left in between. The CDR3 is 13 amino acids. Germline CDR1 is SNHLY and CDR2 is FYNNEI. CDR3 region: CASSPRFGGELFF. DNA for the CDR3: TGTGCCAGCAGCCCCAGGTTTGGCGGGGAGCTGTTTTTT.

V usage is TRBV23-1 and J usage is TRBJ2-1; 14 bases match TRBD2. TRBV23-1 is treated as an ORF (open reading frame) with a function not yet certain. The V and J ends lost 8 bases and 9 bases, in that order; junction bases with no gene match: 9. The CDR3 consists of 15 residues. The DNA of the CDR3 is TGCGCCAGCTACCGGACTAGCGGGAGGTTGGGTGAGCAGTTCTTC. Its protein product is CASYRTSGRLGEQFF.

This clone was seen a few times. The J gene is TRBJ2-3, the V gene TRBV4-1, with D hard to call. V lost 3 bases and J 4 bases, leaving 14 bases between the germline ends. Germline V lookup: CDR1 MGHRA, CDR2 YSYEKL. The CDR3 length is 15 residues. CDR3 sequence: CASSHRTSASDTQYF. The CDR3 DNA sequence: TGCGCCAGCAGCCACCGAACCTCAGCCTCAGATACGCAGTATTTT.

V is TRBV4-2 and J is TRBJ2-6, with a tentative D call TRBD1 (6 bases). Trimming shortened V by 0 bases and J by 0 bases, and 15 bases separated the two germline ends. This CDR3 is built from 19 residues. Germline V gene lookup returns CDR1 LGHNA and CDR2 YNFKEQ. The CDR3 loop reads CASSQEGQYGLSGANVLTF. The CDR3, as DNA: TGTGCCAGCAGCCAAGAAGGACAGTACGGACTCTCTGGGGCCAACGTCCTGACTTTC.

This rearrangement joins TRBV9 to TRBJ1-4; D might be TRBD1 (6 bases). V shed 2 bases and J shed 3 bases, with 11 bases lying between them. From germline, CDR1 is SGDLS and CDR2 YYNGEE. The CDR3 spans 15 residues. For the CDR3, the DNA is TGTGCCAGCAGCGTTTCCACAGGGCCTAATGAAAAACTGTTTTTT. This sequence encodes CASSVSTGPNEKLFF.

This clone has just a few counts. The V gene is TRBV5-1, the J gene TRBJ2-5; 8 bases map to TRBD1. Trimming took 0 bases from V and 2 from J; bases not matched to a gene: 6. From germline, CDR1 is SGHRS and CDR2 YFSETQ. This CDR3 is 16 amino acids long. CDR3 sequence: CASSLAGTGQQETQYF. CDR3 nucleotide sequence: TGCGCCAGCAGCTTGGCCGGGACAGGCCAACAAGAGACCCAGTACTTC.

This clone was seen a handful of times. V usage is TRBV9 and J usage is TRBJ2-1; no definite D call. This CDR3 is 15 amino acids long. Germline V lookup: CDR1 SGDLS, CDR2 YYNGEE. V lost 0 bases to trimming and J lost 5 bases, with 12 bases between them. DNA for the CDR3: TGTGCCAGCAGCGTAGGTTCCGGGTCGGACAATGAGCAGTTCTTC. This translates into CASSVGSGSDNEQFF.

This rearrangement joins TRBV29-1 to TRBJ2-5, with 10 nucleotides matching TRBD2. J gave up 4 bases and V 4 bases, and 0 bases lay outside the gene matches. Per germline, CDR1 SQVTM and CDR2 ANQGSEA. The CDR3 has 12 residues. CDR3 bases: TGCAGCGTTGGGACTAGCGGAGAGACCCAGTACTTC. Translating gives CSVGTSGETQYF.

The genes are TRBV18 and TRBJ1-2; 10 bases agree with TRBD1. CDR3 length: 16 residues. From germline, CDR1 is KGHSH and CDR2 LQKENI. Losses at the gene ends were 3 bases for V and 2 bases for J; bases not matched to a gene: 6. CDR3 sequence (DNA): TGTGCCAGCTCACCCGACAGGGGGCAACTAAACTATGGCTACACCTTC. It encodes CASSPDRGQLNYGYTF.

CDR3 region: CASSERSEGEQYF. The CDR3, as DNA: TGTGCCAGCAGTGAAAGAAGCGAGGGCGAGCAGTACTTC. The chain carries TRBV6-1 and TRBJ2-7, with D possibly TRBD2 on 5 matching bases. Trimming shortened V by 2 bases and J by 6 bases, and 11 bases separated the two germline ends. Germline CDR1 is MNHNS and CDR2 is SASEGT. This CDR3 region has 13 residues.

The chain carries TRBV7-8 and TRBJ2-3; 8 nucleotides line up with TRBD2. The CDR3 consists of 15 residues. Germline trimming cut 5 bases from V and 6 bases from J; bases unmatched to any gene: 10. Germline CDR1 and CDR2: SGHVS and FQNEAQ. CDR3 DNA: TGTGCCAGCAGCCGGGGAGGCGGGAGGTTTGATACGCAGTATTTT. This translates into CASSRGGGRFDTQYF.

This clone was seen only a few times. This chain connects TRBV5-6 to TRBJ2-3; possible D gene TRBD1, 5 bases. Trimming stripped 6 bases from V and 2 bases from J, with 22 bases between. The CDR3 is 17 residues long. Per germline, CDR1 SGHDT and CDR2 YYEEEE. This chain's CDR3 is CASNLLGDTGSTDTQYF. For the CDR3, the DNA is TGTGCCAGCAACCTCTTAGGGGATACAGGATCCACAGATACGCAGTATTTT.

This rearrangement joins TRBV21-1 to TRBJ1-1. TRBV21-1 is tagged as a pseudogene. The CDR3 consists of 15 residues. CDR3 sequence reads: CASSKRPLASTEAFF. The CDR3 DNA reads TGTGCCAGCAGCAAAAGGCCTTTAGCGTCAACTGAAGCTTTCTTT.

Turning to this clone: The same CDR3 is also encoded by other DNA sequences in this sample. The V and J genes are TRBV28 and TRBJ1-2; no clear D. Germline CDR1 is MDHEN and CDR2 is SYDVKM. The CDR3 has 11 residues. V lost 6 bases and J lost 2, with 4 bases in between. The CDR3 spells CASRGNYGYTF. CDR3 sequence (DNA): TGTGCCAGCAGAGGCAACTATGGCTACACCTTC.

The J gene is TRBJ1-2, the V gene TRBV7-9; 9 bases match TRBD1. From germline, CDR1 is SEHNR and CDR2 FQNEAQ (reference sequence). The CDR3 has 15 amino acids. V lost 1 base, J lost 8 bases, and 8 bases stayed unmatched. CDR3 sequence (DNA): TGTGCCAGCAGCTTAGGTACAGGGGGCGCGGAAGGCTACACCTTC. The encoded protein is CASSLGTGGAEGYTF. Based on the CDR3 plus reference TRBV7-9 and TRBJ1-2, the full variable domain is DTGVSQNPRHKITKRGQNVTFRCDPISEHNRLYWYRQTLGQGPEFLTYFQNEAQLEKSRLLSDRFSAERPKGSFSTLEIQRTEQGDSAMYLCASSLGTGGAEGYTFGSGTRLTVV.

The sample holds a few counts of this clone. The rearrangement links TRBV9 to TRBJ2-5; D is unresolved. Trimming removed 2 bases at V and 2 bases at J, with 13 bases between. Germline V CDR1 and CDR2: SGDLS, YYNGEE. The length of the CDR3 is 15 residues. The CDR3 loop is CASSVQTGEQETQYF. As DNA, the CDR3 is TGTGCCAGCAGCGTCCAAACTGGTGAACAAGAGACCCAGTACTTC.

This sequence joins TRBV7-3 and TRBJ2-3, with D possibly called TRBD1 or TRBD2 (5 bases each). V was pared by 5 bases and J by 2 bases, with 17 bases between. Germline CDR1 reads SGHTA; CDR2 reads FQGTGA. The CDR3 contains 16 residues. The CDR3 DNA reads TGTGCCAGCAGCCCCCTCAGAGGGGTCGACACAGATACGCAGTATTTT. Its protein is CASSPLRGVDTDTQYF.

The gene calls are TRBV7-2 and TRBJ2-5, with TRBD1 identical over 9 bases. CDR1 is SGHTA and CDR2 is FQGNSA in the germline V gene. V lost 0 bases to trimming and J lost 4 bases; unmatched junction nucleotides: 6. This CDR3 is 16 amino acids long. The chain's CDR3 is CASSLAGTGKRETQYF. DNA of the CDR3: TGTGCCAGCAGCTTAGCCGGGACAGGGAAGAGAGAGACCCAGTACTTC.

CDR3 in DNA: TGTGCCAGCAGCTCGACAGGGGGCATTGAAAAACTGTTTTTT. It specifies CASSSTGGIEKLFF. V is TRBV7-9 and J is TRBJ1-4; 10 bases fit TRBD1. Per the germline V gene, CDR1 is SEHNR and CDR2 is FQNEAQ (reference sequence). The ends lost 4 bases at V and 7 bases at J; junction bases unmatched: 3. The CDR3 totals 14 residues. The complete variable domain, with remaining parts taken from reference TRBV7-9 and TRBJ1-4, reads DTGVSQNPRHKITKRGQNVTFRCDPISEHNRLYWYRQTLGQGPEFLTYFQNEAQLEKSRLLSDRFSAERPKGSFSTLEIQRTEQGDSAMYLCASSSTGGIEKLFFGSGTQLSVL.